Following are 25 T cell receptor beta chains from one sample sequenced in a study of CD8+CD57+ T cells in acquired aplastic anemia (dated 2018 in TCRdb). Sequencing was carried out with an Illumina HiSeq 2000. Genomic DNA was used as template for profiling of TCR beta VDJ combinations and CDR3 sequences. The public reads were reanalyzed by TCRdb: fastp trimming at Q25, MiXCR alignment, in-frame beta chains only. Every distinct CDR3 protein forms one entry, paired with its most common genes and DNA. The sample table holds about 400,000 distinct CDR3 sequences, of which about two thirds were seen once. The top ten clones comprise under 4.5% of the sample. Sequencing used sorted CD4+, CD8+, or CD8+CD57+ T cells (not recorded which) from PBMCs. Receptors originate from a human donor in good health, serving as a control.

The chain uses TRBV7-2 and TRBJ1-2, with D hard to call. The CDR3 runs to 15 residues. The germline V gene encodes CDR1 SGHTA and CDR2 FQGNSA. Trimming shortened V by 5 bases and J by 3 bases, and 16 bases separated the two germline ends. CDR3 bases: TGTGCCAGCAGCCCCACCGCAGTATCGTACTATGGCTACACCTTC. Its translation is CASSPTAVSYYGYTF.

J is TRBJ1-2 and V is TRBV12-3 or TRBV12-4, with D unclear. V gave up 7 bases and J gave up 7 bases, with 16 bases separating them. The CDR3 is 13 residues long. The CDR3 is CASKPQVHSGYTF. DNA of the CDR3: TGTGCCAGCAAGCCGCAGGTCCACTCTGGCTACACCTTC.

As for this clonotype: The junction shows a germline mismatch at one end, possibly a read error. V is TRBV19 and J is TRBJ2-5; possible D gene TRBD2, 5 bases. This CDR3 is 15 amino acids long. From germline, CDR1 is LNHDA and CDR2 SQIVND (reference sequence). This CDR3 reads CASIRAGVGREAQYF. As DNA, the CDR3 is TGTGCCAGTATTAGGGCGGGCGTTGGACGAGAGGCCCAGTACTTC.

This clonotype has at least ten counts. The V and J genes are TRBV14 and TRBJ1-3, with a possible D match to TRBD1 (5 bases). Trimming stripped 5 bases from V and 4 bases from J, with 15 bases between. The CDR3 is 15 residues long. CDR1 is SGHDN, CDR2 FVKESK, per germline. For the CDR3, the DNA is TGTGCCAGCAGCGACAGCGCATCGGGGGGAAACACCATATATTTT. Translating gives CASSDSASGGNTIYF.

The chain has TRBV9 and TRBJ1-6; D uncertain. The V end was cut by 4 bases, the J end by 11 bases, with 16 bases between. Per the germline V gene, CDR1 is SGDLS and CDR2 is YYNGEE. The CDR3 runs to 14 residues. CDR3 protein: CASSLAQRTPPLHF. In DNA form, the CDR3 reads TGTGCCAGCAGCTTAGCCCAACGAACTCCACCCCTCCACTTT.

This clonotype was seen just once. The chain uses TRBV29-1 and TRBJ1-4; 10 nucleotides match TRBD1. Trimming took 7 bases from V and 8 from J; bases not matched to a gene: 7. Germline V gene data show CDR1 as SQVTM and CDR2 as ANQGSEA. CDR3 length: 13 residues. In DNA form, the CDR3 reads TGCAGCGCCCGACAGGGGGCGGGAGAAAAACTGTTTTTT. The encoded protein is CSARQGAGEKLFF.

This clonotype was observed at least ten times. The chain combines TRBV7-2 with TRBJ1-2, with a tentative D call TRBD1 (5 bases). CDR3 length: 14 amino acids. Trimming left V 8 bases short and J 2 bases short, with 15 bases between. The V gene's germline CDR1 is SGHTA and CDR2 FQGNSA. The CDR3 loop reads CASSITDSNYGYTF. The CDR3, as DNA: TGTGCCAGCTCCATTACAGACAGCAACTATGGCTACACCTTC.

This clonotype was observed a handful of times. The CDR3 region has the DNA TGCGCCAGCAGTGCGGGGCAGGGAATCGCTGAAGCTTTCTTT. Protein: CASSAGQGIAEAFF. The chain combines TRBV10-1 with TRBJ1-1; D is possibly TRBD1 (5 bases). Trimming left V 4 bases short and J 6 bases short, with 15 bases between. In germline, CDR1 is WNHNN, CDR2 SYGVQD (reference sequence). The CDR3 has 14 amino acids.

Turning to this clonotype: A junction end diverges from the germline sequence, so it may reflect a read error. The gene calls are TRBV15 and TRBJ2-5; D may be TRBD2 (5 bases). The CDR3 is 12 amino acids. Germline assignment: CDR1 LNHNV and CDR2 YYDKDF (reference sequence). CDR3 loop: CATSRGQGTQYF. Here the CDR3 DNA reads TGTGCCACCAGCCGAGGGCAAGGGACCCAGTACTTC. Full variable domain (remainder filled in from reference TRBV15 and TRBJ2-5): DAMVIQNPRYQVTQFGKPVTLSCSQTLNHNVMYWYQQKSSQAPKLLFHYYDKDFNNEADTPDNFQSRRPNTSFCFLDIRSPGLGDTAMYLCATSRGQGTQYFGPGTRLLVL.

This clonotype was counted at least ten times. The gene calls are TRBV2 and TRBJ2-3, with D perhaps TRBD1 (5 bases). The CDR3 spans 16 residues. Trimming shortened V by 7 bases and J by 0 bases, and 17 bases separated the two germline ends. The germline gives CDR1 SNHLY, CDR2 FYNNEI. This CDR3 reads CASTKRGSLSTDTQYF. The CDR3, as DNA: TGTGCCAGCACTAAAAGGGGTTCCCTAAGCACAGATACGCAGTATTTT. The whole variable domain, remainder taken from reference TRBV2 and TRBJ2-3, is EPEVTQTPSHQVTQMGQEVILRCVPISNHLYFYWYRQILGQKVEFLVSFYNNEISEKSEIFDDQFSVERPDGSNFTLKIRSTKLEDSAMYFCASTKRGSLSTDTQYFGPGTRLTVL.

This clonotype has ten or more counts. J is TRBJ2-7 and V is TRBV19, with D maybe TRBD2 (5 bases). Germline V gene lookup returns CDR1 LNHDA and CDR2 SQIVND (reference sequence). The CDR3 is 12 amino acids. V was trimmed by 5 bases and J by 4 bases, leaving 9 bases between them. The CDR3 DNA follows: TGTGCCAGTAGTTCGGGGTCGTACGAGCAGTACTTC. Amino acid sequence: CASSSGSYEQYF.

Worth noting for this clonotype: A junction boundary mismatches the germline segment, possibly from a read error. V is TRBV4-2 and J is TRBJ2-3, with D possibly being TRBD2 (6 bases). This CDR3 spans 16 amino acids. Per germline, CDR1 LGHNA and CDR2 YNFKEQ. The chain's CDR3 is CASSSRGTGSTDTQYF. In nucleotides, the CDR3 is TGTGCCAGCAGCTCCCGGGGGACCGGGAGCACCGATACGCAGTATTTT.

As concerns this clonotype: This likely comes from a read error, as the CDR3 has no conserved phenylalanine or tryptophan at its end. The DNA is omitted, as the CDR3 cannot be located on it reliably, and the CDR3 follows TCRdb's listing. The V call is TRBV4-3, the J call TRBJ2-2. The CDR3 contains 15 residues when both ends are counted. Germline V gives CDR1 LGHNA, CDR2 YSLEER. The CDR3 sequence: CASIPRSSEHRGAVV.

The table lists this clonotype with many counts. This CDR3 reads CASSLSFGNTEAFF. The CDR3, as DNA: TGTGCCAGCAGTTTATCGTTTGGGAACACTGAAGCTTTCTTT. The chain recombines TRBV27 with TRBJ1-1; the D is unclear. The CDR3 has 14 amino acids. Germline lookup yields CDR1 MNHEY and CDR2 SMNVEV (reference sequence). Between the trimmed V and J ends, which lost 0 bases and 1 base, there was a span of 6 bases.

Ten or more counts support this clonotype. The V gene is TRBV20-1, the J gene TRBJ1-6; maybe TRBD1 (5 bases). Germline CDR1 is DFQATT and CDR2 is SNEGSKA (reference sequence). The length of the CDR3 is 16 residues. V gave up 0 bases and J gave up 6 bases, with 15 bases separating them. CDR3 bases: TGCAGTGCTAGAGATCAGAGGCAGGGCTTTAATTCACCCCTCCACTTT. Amino acid sequence: CSARDQRQGFNSPLHF.

Note on this clonotype: One end of the junction does not line up with germline, which may come from a read error. V gene TRBV7-2 combines with J gene TRBJ2-5; TRBD1 might be the D (5 bases). The CDR3 has 16 amino acids. Germline V gives CDR1 SGHTA, CDR2 FQGNSA. In DNA form, the CDR3 reads TGTGCCAGCAGCTTAGAAGAGGACACTGCAGGTGAGACTCAGTACTTC. It encodes CASSLEEDTAGETQYF.

The chain joins TRBV24-1 to TRBJ2-7; D might be TRBD1 (6 bases). From germline, CDR1 is KGHDR and CDR2 SFDVKD. The V end was cut by 6 bases, the J end by 7 bases, with 15 bases between. This CDR3 has 13 residues. This chain's CDR3 is CATSITQGWEQYF. For the CDR3, the DNA is TGTGCCACCAGTATAACACAGGGCTGGGAGCAGTACTTC.

This clonotype appeared a single time. The junction departs from germline at one end; a sequencing error may be responsible. J is TRBJ1-5 and V is TRBV5-1; the D is unclear. The CDR3 totals 15 residues. The germline V gene has CDR1 SGHRS and CDR2 YFSETQ. The CDR3 here is CASSSPGCNNQPQHF. CDR3 nucleotides: TGTGCCAGTAGCTCCCCGGGCTGTAACAATCAGCCCCAGCATTTT.

Comments on this clonotype: Since no conserved phenylalanine or tryptophan closes the CDR3, a read error is the likely cause. J is TRBJ1-1 and V is TRBV7-2, with unresolved D. Germline V gene data show CDR1 as SGHTA and CDR2 as FQGNSA. V was pared by 3 bases and J by 5 bases, with 10 bases between. The length of the CDR3 is 13 residues. The DNA for the CDR3 is TGTGCCAGCAGCTTGGTAGCGAATACTGAAGCTTTCTTG. Its protein product is CASSLVANTEAFL.

The rearrangement joins TRBV25-1 to TRBJ1-6; D not certain. Trimming removed 4 bases at V and 5 bases at J, with 18 bases between. This CDR3 is 17 amino acids long. Germline CDR1 and CDR2: MGHDK and SYGVNS. For the CDR3, the DNA is TGTGCCAGCAGTGCAACCGACGGCACGTTGGATAATTCACCCCTCCACTTT. Amino acids: CASSATDGTLDNSPLHF.

In DNA, the CDR3 is TGCAGCGACATGGGGGACTATGGCTACACCTTC. This codes for CSDMGDYGYTF. The chain combines TRBV29-1 with TRBJ1-2, with D perhaps matching TRBD1 (5 bases). CDR3 length equals 11 residues. Germline assignment: CDR1 SQVTM and CDR2 ANQGSEA. Trimming took off 7 bases at V and 3 bases at J, with 9 bases between the two ends.

This chain links TRBV7-3 with TRBJ1-4; tentatively, D is TRBD1 (5 bases). Per the germline V gene, CDR1 is SGHTA and CDR2 is FQGTGA. Trimming left V 6 bases short and J 14 bases short, with 25 bases between. The CDR3 sequence is 15 residues long. As DNA, the CDR3 is TGTGCCAGCAGTTGGGAAGGGGTTTCGGGGTACAACCTGTTTTTT. Protein: CASSWEGVSGYNLFF. Variable domain in full (rest from reference TRBV7-3 and TRBJ1-4): GAGVSQTPSNKVTEKGKYVELRCDPISGHTALYWYRQSLGQGPEFLIYFQGTGAADDSGLPNDRFFAVRPEGSVSTLKIQRTERGDSAVYLCASSWEGVSGYNLFFGSGTQLSVL.

This clonotype was counted between two and nine times. J is TRBJ2-1 and V is TRBV2, with TRBD2 matching 14 bases. V gave up 3 bases and J gave up 2 bases; unmatched junction bases: 9. Germline lookup yields CDR1 SNHLY and CDR2 FYNNEI. The CDR3 extends over 19 amino acids. CDR3 DNA sequence: TGTGCCAGCAGTGACCCACCCGGGACTAGCGGGGGCCCCTACAATGAGCAGTTCTTC. This encodes CASSDPPGTSGGPYNEQFF. Full variable domain (outside the CDR3, taken from reference TRBV2 and TRBJ2-1): EPEVTQTPSHQVTQMGQEVILRCVPISNHLYFYWYRQILGQKVEFLVSFYNNEISEKSEIFDDQFSVERPDGSNFTLKIRSTKLEDSAMYFCASSDPPGTSGGPYNEQFFGPGTRLTVL.

Worth noting for this clonotype: The CDR3 does not end in the conserved phenylalanine or tryptophan, so this is likely a read error. The limits of the CDR3 on the DNA are not certain, so only TCRdb's listed CDR3 is given. This chain links TRBV7-3 with TRBJ2-2. The length of the CDR3 is 13 amino acids, counting both ends. CDR1 and CDR2 from the germline V gene are SGHTA and FQGTGA. The CDR3 here is CASSSEHGAYEFY.

Worth noting for this clonotype: This likely comes from a read error, as the CDR3 has no conserved phenylalanine or tryptophan at its end. V is TRBV12-3 or TRBV12-4 and J is TRBJ1-5; D call uncertain. Between the trimmed V and J ends, which lost 5 bases and 0 bases, there was a span of 11 bases. This CDR3 region has 15 residues. The CDR3 coding sequence is TGTGCCAGCAGTCCTCTAGTGGATAGCAATCAGCCCCAGCATTCT. This encodes CASSPLVDSNQPQHS.